The 15 T cell receptor beta chains listed next were all sequenced from one sample in a study of T cells expressing NK-cell markers (dated by TCRdb to about 2020). The method behind the library was 5' RACE. The instrument was an Illumina HiSeq 2000. After the reads were reprocessed by TCRdb, one entry was made per CDR3 protein sequence, with no DNA. The record for this sample contains roughly 450,000 distinct CDR3 sequences. The ten largest clones take up over 1.3% of the sample. Sequencing input: blood T cells: a sorted CD56 or NKG2C T cell subset, CD4+ or CD8+ T cells, or bulk PBMC T cells (not recorded which). The receptors derive from a woman aged 45-59 years in good health. Donor details come from another sample of the same person, matched by shared clones.

The rearrangement links TRBV5-1 to TRBJ1-1. The germline CDR1 and CDR2 sequences are SGHRS and YFSETQ. The CDR3 loop spans 15 amino acids. The CDR3 protein is CASSLVAGGYTEAFF.

This rearrangement joins TRBV6-6 to TRBJ2-5; TCRdb proposes TRBD2, but this gene call is untestable without DNA. Germline V gene data show CDR1 as MNHNY and CDR2 as SVGAGI (reference sequence). CDR3 length: 14 residues. The CDR3 sequence is CASSELGPQETQYF.

This chain connects TRBV10-3 to TRBJ2-1; the D gene TCRdb calls, TRBD2, cannot be checked with no DNA. The CDR3 runs to 18 residues. Germline V gene sequence: CDR1 ENHRY, CDR2 SYGVKD. The CDR3 loop reads CATYDRTSGRISYNEQFF.

The chain recombines TRBV20-1 with TRBJ2-1. CDR1 is DFQATT and CDR2 is SNEGSKA in the germline V gene (reference sequence). This CDR3 has 13 residues. CDR3 protein: CSAPKFTYNEQFF.

This chain's CDR3 is CSARPGQDAEAFF. This chain links TRBV20-1 with TRBJ1-1; the D call from TCRdb, TRBD1, cannot be confirmed without DNA. The CDR3 contains 13 residues. Germline CDR1 is DFQATT and CDR2 is SNEGSKA (reference sequence).

The rearrangement links TRBV4-1 to TRBJ2-4; there is no DNA to check the TCRdb D call of TRBD1. This CDR3 comprises 16 residues. Germline V gene lookup returns CDR1 MGHRA and CDR2 YSYEKL. The CDR3 is CASSQAGTGAKNIQYF.

This sequence joins TRBV7-8 and TRBJ2-2; lacking DNA, the TRBD1 call made by TCRdb goes unchecked. The CDR3 is 15 amino acids. Germline assignment: CDR1 SGHVS and CDR2 FQNEAQ. CDR3 loop: CASSPPRGAVGELFF.

This rearrangement joins TRBV2 to TRBJ1-5; lacking DNA, the TRBD1 call made by TCRdb goes unchecked. The CDR3 contains 12 residues. Germline loops: CDR1 SNHLY, CDR2 FYNNEI. The CDR3 region is CASMTGNQPQHF.

The V and J genes are TRBV5-1 and TRBJ2-1. The CDR3 extends over 14 amino acids. Germline CDR1 and CDR2: SGHRS and YFSETQ. CDR3: CASSLNRYLNEQFF.

The V gene is TRBV24-1, the J gene TRBJ2-2; TCRdb proposes TRBD2, but this gene call is untestable without DNA. CDR1 is KGHDR, CDR2 SFDVKD, per germline. The CDR3 contains 16 residues. The CDR3 sequence is CATSDHRGLAGGELFF.

The gene calls are TRBV6-1 and TRBJ2-6. Germline V gene data show CDR1 as MNHNS and CDR2 as SASEGT. This CDR3 comprises 13 residues. CDR3 loop: CASSPDRGNVLTF.

The V call is TRBV6-5, the J call TRBJ2-3. The CDR3 is made up of 13 amino acids. Germline CDR1 reads MNHEY; CDR2 reads SVGAGI. Here the CDR3 reads CASRRTVTDTQYF.

The chain combines TRBV5-1 with TRBJ1-1. Germline V gives CDR1 SGHRS, CDR2 YFSETQ. The CDR3 is 12 residues long. The CDR3 loop reads CASSLDRLRAFF.

The chain couples TRBV28 to TRBJ2-3; the D call from TCRdb, TRBD1, cannot be confirmed without DNA. This CDR3 region has 15 residues. CDR1 and CDR2 from the germline V gene are MDHEN and SYDVKM. CDR3 amino acids: CASSRGGLNTDTQYF.

This sequence joins TRBV12-3 or TRBV12-4 and TRBJ2-7; TCRdb's assignment of TRBD2 cannot be checked, as there is no DNA. The CDR3 loop spans 15 amino acids. The CDR3 here is CASGYGGRAIYEQYF.